Listed below are T cell receptor beta chains from one sample, sequenced in a study of OX40 agonist ivuxolimab in advanced cancers. Generated by immunoSEQ multiplex PCR, the TCRdb table keeps only in-frame clones and is missing some. Of around 100,000 clones detected, about 88% appear once; the ten largest clones hold under 0.35%. The sample here was CD4+ or CD8+ T cells sorted from blood, taken in a trial of the OX40 agonist ivuxolimab. Every receptor here comes from an adult with an advanced solid tumor such as melanoma, head and neck, liver or kidney cancer. Each CDR3 is given with its conserved first and last residue. D genes are given only for firm matches. Expanded clones get a size class; other rows say once, few or many, or leave the size out.

J gene,clone size,CDR3 length,V gene,D gene,CDR3 DNA,CDR3 protein
TRBJ1-4,few,14,TRBV9,TRBD1,TGTGCCAGCAGCGACAGGGGTACTAATGAAAAACTGTTTTTT,CASSDRGTNEKLFF
TRBJ2-5,NA,16,TRBV7-3,TRBD2,TGTGCCAGCAGCCCGCGACTAGCGGGGGGGCCGGAGACCCAGTACTTC,CASSPRLAGGPETQYF
TRBJ2-3,NA,14,TRBV18,TRBD2,TGTGCCAGCTCAAGACTAGCGGGGGTAGATACGCAGTATTTT,CASSRLAGVDTQYF
TRBJ2-5,NA,12,TRBV6-5,NA,TGTGCCAGCAGTAATCGCCCGGAGACCCAGTACTTC,CASSNRPETQYF
TRBJ2-1,NA,14,TRBV18,NA,TGTGCCAGTTTTCTATCCGCCTCCTACAATGAGCAGTTCTTC,CASFLSASYNEQFF
TRBJ2-1,NA,14,TRBV18,TRBD2,TGTGCCAGCTCGACCGGGACTAGCTACAATGAGCAGTTCTTC,CASSTGTSYNEQFF
TRBJ2-5,NA,11,TRBV5-4,NA,TGTGCCAGCAGCTTGGGGGCGAGCCAGTACTTC,CASSLGASQYF
TRBJ2-1,NA,11,TRBV20-1,NA,TGCAGTGCTAGAGACTACGGTGAGCAGTTCTTC,CSARDYGEQFF
TRBJ2-1,NA,14,TRBV12-5,NA,TGTGCTAGTGGTTTGGGACTAACCTACAATGAGCAGTTCTTC,CASGLGLTYNEQFF
TRBJ1-4,few,15,TRBV19,NA,TGTGCCAGTAGTACCCCTAAAGGGAATAATGAAAAACTGTTTTTT,CASSTPKGNNEKLFF
TRBJ2-5,NA,10,TRBV30,NA,TGTGCCTGGATGCGAGAGACCCAGTACTTC,CAWMRETQYF
TRBJ2-7,NA,12,TRBV28,NA,TGTGCCAGCAAGGGGGGTCGGTACGAGCAGTACTTC,CASKGGRYEQYF
TRBJ1-2,NA,20,TRBV28,TRBD1,TGTGCCAGCAGTCAATACGCCCACTCTGACAAAGGGGGCGTTGGCTATGGCTACACCTTC,CASSQYAHSDKGGVGYGYTF
TRBJ1-2,NA,15,TRBV6-5,NA,TGTGCCAGCAGTTACTCAAGGGTTCGGGTAGGAGGCTACACCTTC,CASSYSRVRVGGYTF
TRBJ2-6,NA,19,TRBV4-3,NA,TGCGCCAGCAGCCAAGTGGTCAGGCAATTCAGCTCTGGGGCCAACGTCCTGACTTTC,CASSQVVRQFSSGANVLTF
TRBJ1-3,NA,16,TRBV28,TRBD1,TGTGCCAGCAGTGAGACAGGGGGCGGAACTGGAAACACCATATATTTT,CASSETGGGTGNTIYF
TRBJ1-2,NA,15,TRBV2,NA,TGTGCCAGCAGCTCGGAAGGAGGGGGAGAGGGGGGCTACACCTTC,CASSSEGGGEGGYTF